Sequencing of this TCR beta chain was carried out in a study of T cell responses to AZD1222 COVID-19 vaccine. Study-level findings and limits: The sample set comprised mostly white British donors with more females, and clonal diversity was possibly underestimated. Two doses of AZD1222 preceded a rise in Spike-specific TCR breadth and depth. There were vaccine-associated CD4 TCRs across spike, dominant at 160-218 and 743-854. Nearly half of unique spike-specific TCRs reportedly avoided B.1.351 and B.1.1.7 mutated regions.

In regard to this clone: The target antigen is unknown.

TCRdb's table, derived via immunoSEQ multiplex PCR, lists solely in-frame clones and lacks some. The profile shows around 110,000 clones, 93% of them singletons. J lost 4 bases, V lost 4 bases, and 6 bases had no gene match. Germline-derived CDR1 and CDR2 are LNHDA and SQIVND (reference sequence). The CDR3 sequence is 14 residues long. This sample comprised peripheral blood, obtained on day 0 of AZD1222 vaccination. The chain has TRBV19 and TRBJ1-2; TRBD1 matches 7 bases. The TCR comes from an adult in good health. CDR3 sequence: CASSRDREGYGYTF. As DNA, the CDR3 is TGTGCCAGTAGTAGAGACAGGGAGGGCTATGGCTACACCTTC.